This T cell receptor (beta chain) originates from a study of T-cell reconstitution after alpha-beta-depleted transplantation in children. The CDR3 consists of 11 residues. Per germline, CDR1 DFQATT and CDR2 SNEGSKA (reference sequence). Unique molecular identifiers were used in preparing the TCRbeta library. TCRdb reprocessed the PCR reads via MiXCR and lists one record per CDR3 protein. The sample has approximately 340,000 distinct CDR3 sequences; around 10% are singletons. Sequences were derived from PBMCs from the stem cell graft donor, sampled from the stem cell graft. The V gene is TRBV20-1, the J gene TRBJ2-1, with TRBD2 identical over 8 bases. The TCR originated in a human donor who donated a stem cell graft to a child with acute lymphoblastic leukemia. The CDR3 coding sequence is TGCAGCAAAGCGGGAGTGGATGAGCAGTTCTTC. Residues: CSKAGVDEQFF.